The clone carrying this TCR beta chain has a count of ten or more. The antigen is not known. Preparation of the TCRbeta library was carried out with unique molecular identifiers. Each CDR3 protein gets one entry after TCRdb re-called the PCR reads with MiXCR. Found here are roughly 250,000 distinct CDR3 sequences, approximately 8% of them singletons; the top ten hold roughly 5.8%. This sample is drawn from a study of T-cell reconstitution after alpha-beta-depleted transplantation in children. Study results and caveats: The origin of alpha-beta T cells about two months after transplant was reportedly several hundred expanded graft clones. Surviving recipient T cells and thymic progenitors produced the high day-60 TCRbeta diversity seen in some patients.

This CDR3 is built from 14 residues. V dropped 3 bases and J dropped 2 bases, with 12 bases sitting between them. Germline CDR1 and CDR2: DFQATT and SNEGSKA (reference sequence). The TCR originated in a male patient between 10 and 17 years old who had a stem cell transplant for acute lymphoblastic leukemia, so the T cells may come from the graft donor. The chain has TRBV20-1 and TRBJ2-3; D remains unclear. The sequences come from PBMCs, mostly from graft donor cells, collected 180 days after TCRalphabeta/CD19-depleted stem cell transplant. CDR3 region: CSASAASSTDTQYF. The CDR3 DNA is TGCAGTGCTAGCGCGGCCTCCTCCACAGATACGCAGTATTTT.